This entry lists 2 T cell receptor beta chains sequenced from one sample in a study of vaccination effects on CD4 cells after COVID-19. ViraFEST used viral peptide pools to expand antigen-specific CD4+ T cells before sequencing. Culturing for 10 to 11 days preceded CD4+ T cell isolation. Nucleocapsid antibody tests were negative, and the vaccine recipients had no prior SARS-CoV-2 infection. Here immunoSEQ multiplex PCR was the method, and the copy in TCRdb shows in-frame clones only, minus some. The sample carries some 60,000 clones, roughly 76% recorded once. For these TCRs, the target antigens are not known. The sample consisted of CD4+ T cells from PBMCs cultured with HCoV-NL63 spike peptides, taken before COVID-19 vaccination. Every receptor here comes from a human donor who received a COVID-19 vaccine.

The chain couples TRBV5-1 to TRBJ1-1; 7 nucleotides agree with TRBD1. The V and J ends lost 4 bases and 5 bases, in that order; junction bases with no gene match: 5. CDR1 and CDR2 from the germline V gene are SGHRS and YFSETQ. The CDR3 has 13 amino acids. The chain's CDR3 is CASSKGARTEAFF. CDR3 nucleotide sequence: TGCGCCAGCAGCAAGGGGGCAAGGACTGAAGCTTTCTTT.

The chain has TRBV12-3 or TRBV12-4 and TRBJ2-1; 9 bases match TRBD2. The length of the CDR3 is 12 residues. The V gene end was trimmed by 7 bases and the J gene end by 9 bases; junction bases not matched to a gene: 4. The CDR3 region has the DNA TGTGCCAGCAAATTAGCGGGGGTTGAGCAGTTCTTC. Translation: CASKLAGVEQFF.